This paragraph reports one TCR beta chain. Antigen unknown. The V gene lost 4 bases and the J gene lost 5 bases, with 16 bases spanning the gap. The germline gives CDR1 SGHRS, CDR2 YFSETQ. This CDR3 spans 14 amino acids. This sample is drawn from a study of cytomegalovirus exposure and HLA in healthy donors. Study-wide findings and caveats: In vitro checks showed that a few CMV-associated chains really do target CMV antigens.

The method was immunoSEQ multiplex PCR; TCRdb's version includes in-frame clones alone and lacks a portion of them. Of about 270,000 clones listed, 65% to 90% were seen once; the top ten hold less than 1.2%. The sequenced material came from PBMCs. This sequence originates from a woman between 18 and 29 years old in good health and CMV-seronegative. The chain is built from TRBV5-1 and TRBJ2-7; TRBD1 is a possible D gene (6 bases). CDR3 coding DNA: TGCGCCAGCAGCGTACAGACAAACAGGGACGAGCAGTACTTC. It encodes CASSVQTNRDEQYF.